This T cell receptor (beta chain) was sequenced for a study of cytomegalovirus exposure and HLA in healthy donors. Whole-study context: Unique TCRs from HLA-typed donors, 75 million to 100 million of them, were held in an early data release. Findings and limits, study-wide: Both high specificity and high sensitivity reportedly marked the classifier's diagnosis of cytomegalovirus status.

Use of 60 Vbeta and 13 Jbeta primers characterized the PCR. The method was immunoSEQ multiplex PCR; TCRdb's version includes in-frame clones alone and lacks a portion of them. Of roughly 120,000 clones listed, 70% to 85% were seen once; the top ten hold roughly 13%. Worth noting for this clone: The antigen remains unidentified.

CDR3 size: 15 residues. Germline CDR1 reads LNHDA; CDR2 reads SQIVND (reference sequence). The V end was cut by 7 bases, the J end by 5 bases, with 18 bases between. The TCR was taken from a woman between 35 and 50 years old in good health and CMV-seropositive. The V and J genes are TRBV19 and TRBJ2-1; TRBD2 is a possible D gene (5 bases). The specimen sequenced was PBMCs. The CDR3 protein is CASTRVWGANNEQFF. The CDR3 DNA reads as TGTGCCAGTACTCGGGTATGGGGAGCGAACAATGAGCAGTTCTTC. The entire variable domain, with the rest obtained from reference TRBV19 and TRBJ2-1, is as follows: DGGITQSPKYLFRKEGQNVTLSCEQNLNHDAMYWYRQDPGQGLRLIYYSQIVNDFQKGDIAEGYSVSREKKESFPLTVTSAQKNPTAFYLCASTRVWGANNEQFFGPGTRLTVL.